This T cell receptor (beta chain) stems from a study of blood T cells in healthy people across ages. Study as a whole: Roughly one uniquely barcoded beta molecule per two T cells was captured.

Primed by a sample-barcoded 5' primer and a J-beta primer mix, a second PCR proceeded for roughly 7 to 11 cycles. TCRdb reanalysed the 5' RACE reads using MiXCR and keeps one entry per CDR3 protein. The profile shows some 730,000 distinct CDR3 sequences, about 24% of them singletons. The TCR comes from a man between 65 and 85 years old in good health. Material for sequencing was blood.

DNA of the CDR3: TGTGCCACCAGCAGTTTGGACAGGGGTCGTGAGCAGTACTTC. Translation: CATSSLDRGREQYF. The chain has TRBV15 and TRBJ2-7; 9 bases match TRBD1. V was pared by 3 bases and J by 7 bases, with 7 bases of the junction left unmatched. Germline CDR1 is LNHNV and CDR2 is YYDKDF (reference sequence). This CDR3 region has 14 residues. Supplemented by reference TRBV15 and TRBJ2-7, the full variable domain reads DAMVIQNPRYQVTQFGKPVTLSCSQTLNHNVMYWYQQKSSQAPKLLFHYYDKDFNNEADTPDNFQSRRPNTSFCFLDIRSPGLGDTAMYLCATSSLDRGREQYFGPGTRLTVT.